This is a list of T cell receptor beta chains from one sample in a study of early T cells in non-severe SARS-CoV-2 infection. Via MiXCR, TCRdb re-called the 5' RACE reads, giving one row per CDR3 protein. The sample lists tens of thousands of distinct CDR3 sequences, about 14% occurring once. Material: whole blood. These receptors were taken from an adult who was a healthcare worker with PCR-confirmed SARS-CoV-2 infection or an uninfected control (not recorded which). Both conserved end residues are part of each CDR3. Fields, in order: V gene, J gene, CDR3 length, CDR3 protein.

TRBV7-6	TRBJ2-7	14	CASSPSGFSYEQYF
TRBV14	TRBJ2-1	16	CASSQPNDNWANEQFF
TRBV9	TRBJ2-5	15	CASSVDSGFGETQYF
TRBV28	TRBJ2-2	12	CASSLAPGELFF
TRBV12-3/TRBV12-4	TRBJ1-1	13	CASSLIAGTEAFF
TRBV4-1	TRBJ2-7	15	CASRNLGRSSYEQYF
TRBV7-9	TRBJ2-7	14	CASSDDRGRYEQYF
TRBV30	TRBJ2-3	16	CAWSLGTSEYTDTQYF
TRBV13	TRBJ2-7	14	CASSIGGGAYEQYF
TRBV20-1	TRBJ2-7	9	CSALGEQYF
TRBV12-3/TRBV12-4	TRBJ2-7	16	CASSLVASGTNYEQYF
TRBV6-5	TRBJ1-2	15	CASTKGSGAPYGYTF
TRBV5-1	TRBJ2-6	17	CASRPGQGWPGANVLTF
TRBV19	TRBJ2-1	15	CASRISGSFYIEQFF
TRBV7-9	TRBJ1-1	13	CASSLTVNTEAFF
TRBV12-3/TRBV12-4	TRBJ2-2	14	CASSHRGNTGELFF
TRBV5-1	TRBJ2-7	18	CASSQPWGRAGGTYEQYF
TRBV20-1	TRBJ2-3	12	CSARLLTDTQYF
TRBV4-2	TRBJ2-7	13	CASSQDTGTEQYF
TRBV19	TRBJ2-7	16	CASSIGQGIKTYEQYF
TRBV18	TRBJ2-2	13	CASSLMDTGELFF
TRBV2	TRBJ2-3	13	CAGSGQGTDTQYF
TRBV6-2/TRBV6-3	TRBJ2-7	14	CASSYSDSQDEQYF
TRBV6-6	TRBJ2-5	15	CASRRTGGIQETQYF
TRBV12-3/TRBV12-4	TRBJ2-1	14	CASSHTSGDNEQFF
TRBV21-1	TRBJ2-2	16	CASSTPGQLNTGELFF
TRBV27	TRBJ2-7	15	CASSLGSSGLSEQYF
TRBV19	TRBJ2-1	17	CASSTLYTSGRANEQFF
TRBV9	TRBJ2-3	14	CASSATGGRDTQYF
TRBV2	TRBJ2-7	15	CASNPTGEDTYEQYF
TRBV6-6	TRBJ1-4	14	CASSFVGVVEKLFF
TRBV2	TRBJ2-7	12	CASSVLSYEQYF
TRBV18	TRBJ2-7	15	CASSPVSLAGYEQYF
TRBV7-8	TRBJ2-2	13	CASNGGDTGELFF
TRBV6-1	TRBJ2-3	17	CASSEAVGHSSTDTQYF
TRBV27	TRBJ1-2	14	CASSFRGTNYGYTF
TRBV7-8	TRBJ2-3	15	CASRLLAGVADTQYF
TRBV6-4	TRBJ2-3	16	CASSAEGTEPTDTQYF
TRBV12-3/TRBV12-4	TRBJ1-4	13	CASSFWTGEKLFF
TRBV6-2/TRBV6-3	TRBJ2-3	14	CASSPGRSTDTQYF
TRBV6-6	TRBJ1-6	16	CASSPPPSGREVPLHF
TRBV5-1	TRBJ2-1	15	CASSLVLAGYNEQFF
TRBV10-1	TRBJ2-3	13	CASSDLPTDTQYF
TRBV11-1	TRBJ2-5	12	CASSSGEETQYF
TRBV27	TRBJ2-1	14	CASSSPGQGNEQFF
TRBV12-3/TRBV12-4	TRBJ1-4	14	CASSFRRTNEKLFF
TRBV6-2/TRBV6-3	TRBJ2-7	13	CASSYSYVYEQYF
TRBV5-1	TRBJ1-3	14	CASSLEASGNTIYF
TRBV7-9	TRBJ2-5	15	CASSLQTSRQETQYF
TRBV4-1	TRBJ2-1	18	CASSQAFGAGGSYNEQFF
TRBV13	TRBJ2-2	16	CASSLGEQIYTGELFF
TRBV12-5	TRBJ2-3	13	CASGTLATDTQYF
TRBV28	TRBJ2-7	13	CASTLDGRHEQYF
TRBV19	TRBJ2-3	17	CASSPNRGTGFTDTQYF
TRBV7-9	TRBJ2-2	14	CASSPPTNTGELFF
TRBV3-1	TRBJ1-2	15	CASSQEDQGASRYTF
TRBV12-2	TRBJ1-5	13	CASCRQSNQPQHF
TRBV12-5	TRBJ2-1	12	CASGLQGNEQFF
TRBV24-1	TRBJ2-2	16	CATSDLVGPRAGELFF